This T cell receptor beta chain was found in a study of blood T cell repertoires in COVID-19. The overall study: Sources were T cells, B-cell-depleted T cells, or PBMCs; the material itself was cDNA or gDNA.

Sequenced by immunoSEQ multiplex PCR; TCRdb stores in-frame clones only, minus some. The data show around 370,000 clones, with around 91% seen just once and roughly 3.4% held by the top ten. CDR1 and CDR2 (germline): ENHRY, SYGVKD. The CDR3 contains 15 residues. Germline trimming cut 4 bases from V and 5 bases from J; bases unmatched to any gene: 8. The specimen sequenced was peripheral blood. The chain has TRBV10-3 and TRBJ2-3, with TRBD2 matching over 8 bases. The sequence was obtained from a woman between 18 and 29 years old who had recovered from COVID-19. The CDR3 DNA sequence: TGTGCCATCAGTGGGGGAAGGCTAGCGGGAGATACGCAGTATTTT. Residues: CAISGGRLAGDTQYF.